The sample holds many counts of the clone carrying this T cell receptor (beta chain). The target antigen is unknown. This sample stems from a study of cytomegalovirus exposure and HLA in healthy donors. Findings and limits, study-wide: The study put around 180 TCR beta chains on its list as cytomegalovirus-associated. Rare TCR sequences predominated, though certain public TCRs were found in many donors. According to a later analysis, TCR clusters from the first cohort tended to co-occur in the 100 to 150 validation repertoires. Both high specificity and high sensitivity reportedly marked the classifier's diagnosis of cytomegalovirus status.

Assay used: immunoSEQ multiplex PCR; TCRdb lists only in-frame clones, some missing. Of roughly 200,000 clones listed, 65% to 85% are singletons. The TCR originated in a young woman in good health and CMV-seropositive. Sequencing input: PBMCs.

As DNA, the CDR3 is TGTGCCAGTAAAAAGACAATCTATAGCAATCAGCCCCAGCATTTT. This translates into CASKKTIYSNQPQHF. This chain connects TRBV19 to TRBJ1-5; D uncertain. There are 15 residues in the CDR3. Looked up from germline, CDR1 is LNHDA and CDR2 is SQIVND (reference sequence). The V gene lost 7 bases and the J gene lost 0 bases, with 13 bases spanning the gap.